A single sample is the source of the 23 T cell receptor beta chains below, sequenced in a study of OX40 agonist ivuxolimab in advanced cancers. The library relied on the immunoSEQ multiplex PCR assay. TCRdb limited this immuneACCESS table to in-frame rearrangements with V and J called. A share of clones is missing; checked studies link under half to unresolved V genes, and the rest is unexplained. The sample table lists 70,000 to 75,000 clones, about 79% of them with a count of one. Over 0.95% of the sample comes from the top ten. Sequences were derived from CD4+ or CD8+ T cells sorted from blood, sampled in a trial of the OX40 agonist ivuxolimab. The receptors come from an adult with an advanced solid tumor such as melanoma, head and neck, liver or kidney cancer.

The CDR3 sequence is CASSLYPKDEKLFF. In nucleotides, the CDR3 is TGTGCCAGCAGCTTGTATCCTAAGGATGAAAAACTGTTTTTT. The V and J genes are TRBV5-8 and TRBJ1-4; no definite D call. From germline, CDR1 is SGHTS and CDR2 YDEGEE. V shed 1 base and J shed 6 bases, with 10 bases lying between them. The CDR3 totals 14 residues.

The V gene is TRBV6-5, the J gene TRBJ2-2; D is perhaps TRBD2 (6 bases). The germline V gene has CDR1 MNHEY and CDR2 SVGAGI. This CDR3 spans 11 amino acids. Trimming took 8 bases from V and 5 from J, leaving 6 bases between them. The chain's CDR3 is CASGRTGELFF. In nucleotides, the CDR3 is TGTGCCAGCGGGAGGACCGGGGAGCTGTTTTTT.

This clone was detected only once. The chain is built from TRBV5-1 and TRBJ1-4; 8 bases are a match to TRBD1. The CDR3 is 14 residues long. The germline CDR1 and CDR2 sequences are SGHRS and YFSETQ. V was clipped by 4 bases and J by 7 bases; unmatched bases: 6. The CDR3 here is CASSLTGGSEKLFF. CDR3 in DNA: TGCGCCAGCAGCCTCACAGGGGGAAGTGAAAAACTGTTTTTT.

This sequence joins TRBV7-2 and TRBJ1-3, with D perhaps matching TRBD1 (6 bases). Trimming pared 5 bases from V and 6 bases from J, leaving 20 bases between. CDR3 size: 16 residues. Germline values: CDR1 SGHTA, CDR2 FQGNSA. The CDR3 loop reads CASSPFQGSLVNTIYF. CDR3 in DNA: TGTGCCAGCAGCCCATTCCAGGGGTCACTTGTAAACACCATATATTTT.

Of note for this clone: Because the CDR3 is missing its conserved closing phenylalanine or tryptophan, this is likely a read error. This rearrangement joins TRBV6-5 to TRBJ1-6; 8 positions agree with TRBD1. With 5 bases clipped from V and 6 bases from J, the junction kept 6 bases outside the gene matches. This CDR3 has 15 residues. Per the germline V gene, CDR1 is MNHEY and CDR2 is SVGAGI. CDR3 DNA: TGTGCCAGCAGTGCCCTAGGACAGGGTAATTCACCCCTCCACCTT. It yields the protein CASSALGQGNSPLHL.

The chain recombines TRBV27 with TRBJ2-5; weak D call: TRBD1 (5 bases). Germline CDR1 is MNHEY and CDR2 is SMNVEV (reference sequence). The CDR3 runs 14 residues. Trimming took 5 bases from V and 5 from J, leaving 15 bases between them. CDR3 DNA sequence: TGTGCCAGCAGTGGGGCAGGGAAATTGGAGACCCAGTACTTC. It translates to CASSGAGKLETQYF.

Details on this clone: Distinct nucleotide sequences in the sample also encode this CDR3. V and J are TRBV5-4 and TRBJ2-2; TRBD2 is a possible D gene (5 bases). This CDR3 is 13 amino acids long. Germline V gene sequence: CDR1 SGHNT, CDR2 YYREEE (reference sequence). V was trimmed by 4 bases and J by 3 bases, leaving 7 bases between them. The CDR3 is CASSLDYTGELFF. DNA of the CDR3: TGTGCCAGCAGCCTGGACTACACCGGGGAGCTGTTTTTT.

J is TRBJ2-3 and V is TRBV27; no definite D call. Trimming stripped 6 bases from V and 4 bases from J, with 8 bases between. Germline CDR1 reads MNHEY; CDR2 reads SMNVEV (reference sequence). The CDR3 runs 12 residues. CDR3 region: CASSQPSDTQYF. The CDR3 coding sequence is TGTGCCAGCAGCCAGCCATCAGATACGCAGTATTTT.

The chain is built from TRBV9 and TRBJ2-5; 7 nucleotides match TRBD1. The CDR3 has 15 residues. V lost 0 bases and J lost 2; bases outside the gene matches: 4. Germline V gene lookup returns CDR1 SGDLS and CDR2 YYNGEE. The CDR3 loop is CASSVDSTGQETQYF. CDR3 bases: TGTGCCAGCAGCGTAGACTCGACAGGGCAAGAGACCCAGTACTTC.

The V and J genes are TRBV11-2 and TRBJ2-5, with D tentatively TRBD2 (6 bases). V was cut by 1 base and J by 9 bases, with 21 bases left in between. This CDR3 contains 16 residues. The germline gives CDR1 SGHAT, CDR2 FQNNGV. The CDR3, as DNA: TGTGCCAGCAGCTTAGGTCGAGACGGAGGGGTACGAGCCCAGTACTTC. Its translation: CASSLGRDGGVRAQYF.

The V call is TRBV6-5, the J call TRBJ1-1; D not certain. V shed 6 bases and J shed 4 bases, with 9 bases lying between them. The CDR3 is made up of 12 amino acids. Germline V CDR1 and CDR2: MNHEY, SVGAGI. CDR3 bases: TGTGCCAGCAGACGTTCTACCACTGAAGCTTTCTTT. It translates to CASRRSTTEAFF.

The J gene is TRBJ2-3, the V gene TRBV7-2, with D unresolved. Trimming took off 1 base at V and 4 bases at J, with 6 bases between the two ends. Germline V gene data show CDR1 as SGHTA and CDR2 as FQGNSA. This CDR3 is 13 amino acids long. In DNA, the CDR3 is TGTGCCAGCAGCTTAGGTGGGGCAGATACGCAGTATTTT. Its translation is CASSLGGADTQYF.

This clone was counted a few times. The chain uses TRBV4-1 and TRBJ1-1, with TRBD1 as a possible D gene (5 bases). Germline CDR1 MGHRA, CDR2 YSYEKL. V gave up 1 base and J gave up 5 bases, with 17 bases separating them. CDR3 length equals 16 residues. For the CDR3, the DNA is TGCGCCAGCAGCCAAGTCAATTTGGGCTGGGGGACTGAAGCTTTCTTT. Translation: CASSQVNLGWGTEAFF.

In this sample, this clone turned up a few times. The CDR3 DNA reads as TGCAGCGCTCTAGAGTCCGGGACGAAGGGAAAACTGTTTTTT. Its protein product is CSALESGTKGKLFF. This chain uses TRBV29-1 with TRBJ1-4; tentative D call: TRBD1 (5 bases). The CDR3 has 14 residues. V lost 7 bases, J lost 10 bases, and 22 bases lay in between. Germline lookup yields CDR1 SQVTM and CDR2 ANQGSEA. Variable domain in full (rest from reference TRBV29-1 and TRBJ1-4): SAVISQKPSRDICQRGTSLTIQCQVDSQVTMMFWYRQQPGQSLTLIATANQGSEATYESGFVIDKFPISRPNLTFSTLTVSNMSPEDSSIYLCSALESGTKGKLFFGSGTQLSVL.

V and J are TRBV7-3 and TRBJ2-1; a possible D gene is TRBD1 (5 bases). CDR1 SGHTA and CDR2 FQGTGA come from the germline V gene. V dropped 1 base and J dropped 9 bases, with 13 bases sitting between them. CDR3 size: 14 residues. Here the CDR3 reads CASSLRGPESEQFF. CDR3 DNA sequence: TGTGCCAGCAGCTTAAGGGGCCCGGAGAGTGAGCAGTTCTTC. Full variable domain (remainder filled in from reference TRBV7-3 and TRBJ2-1): GAGVSQTPSNKVTEKGKYVELRCDPISGHTALYWYRQSLGQGPEFLIYFQGTGAADDSGLPNDRFFAVRPEGSVSTLKIQRTERGDSAVYLCASSLRGPESEQFFGPGTRLTVL.

V gene TRBV9 combines with J gene TRBJ1-4; D gene unclear. This CDR3 has 16 amino acids. With 1 base removed from V and 3 bases from J, the gap between germline ends came to 13 bases. Germline V gene data show CDR1 as SGDLS and CDR2 as YYNGEE. CDR3 region: CASSVLPRAANEKLFF. The CDR3 DNA sequence: TGTGCCAGCAGCGTACTCCCGCGAGCTGCTAATGAAAAACTGTTTTTT.

The rearrangement joins TRBV5-1 to TRBJ1-6; the D gene is possibly TRBD1 (6 bases). This CDR3 spans 15 amino acids. V dropped 0 bases and J dropped 8 bases, with 12 bases sitting between them. Per germline, CDR1 SGHRS and CDR2 YFSETQ. CDR3 loop: CASSLEAGAYSPLHF. The DNA of the CDR3 is TGCGCCAGCAGCTTGGAAGCAGGGGCATATTCACCCCTCCACTTT.

The chain joins TRBV19 to TRBJ2-5, with TRBD2 matching 12 bases. With 7 bases clipped from V and 2 bases from J, the junction kept 2 bases outside the gene matches. Germline values: CDR1 LNHDA, CDR2 SQIVND (reference sequence). The length of the CDR3 is 14 residues. The CDR3 DNA sequence: TGTGCCAGTATGGGGACTAGCGGGCAAGAGACCCAGTACTTC. Protein product: CASMGTSGQETQYF.

The chain uses TRBV9 and TRBJ1-1; D is perhaps TRBD1 (6 bases). V dropped 2 bases and J dropped 0 bases, with 14 bases sitting between them. The V gene's germline CDR1 is SGDLS and CDR2 YYNGEE. The CDR3 covers 16 residues. CDR3 sequence reads: CASSVGVGGMNTEAFF. In DNA form, the CDR3 reads TGTGCCAGCAGCGTGGGCGTAGGGGGAATGAACACTGAAGCTTTCTTT.

The chain joins TRBV11-2 to TRBJ2-1; 10 bases map to TRBD1. Germline loops: CDR1 SGHAT, CDR2 FQNNGV. V was clipped by 5 bases and J by 5 bases; unmatched bases: 3. CDR3 length: 14 residues. CDR3 amino acids: CASSPGQGNNEQFF. DNA of the CDR3: TGTGCCAGCAGCCCGGGACAGGGGAACAATGAGCAGTTCTTC. The whole variable domain, filled in from reference TRBV11-2 and TRBJ2-1, reads EAGVAQSPRYKIIEKRQSVAFWCNPISGHATLYWYQQILGQGPKLLIQFQNNGVVDDSQLPKDRFSAERLKGVDSTLKIQPAKLEDSAVYLCASSPGQGNNEQFFGPGTRLTVL.

The CDR3 reads CASSRTSGGDTDTQYF. DNA of the CDR3: TGTGCCAGCAGCCGGACTAGCGGGGGGGATACAGATACGCAGTATTTT. This chain joins TRBV5-4 and TRBJ2-3; 15 bases match TRBD2. The CDR3 runs to 16 residues. CDR1 and CDR2 (germline): SGHNT, YYREEE (reference sequence). Trimming cost V 4 bases and J 3 bases; bases outside gene matches: 3.

The V and J genes are TRBV2 and TRBJ1-1; TRBD1 is a possible D gene (5 bases). With 3 bases removed from V and 4 bases from J, the gap between germline ends came to 9 bases. This CDR3 has 13 amino acids. Germline CDR1 and CDR2: SNHLY and FYNNEI. The CDR3 loop reads CASSEGGVTEAFF. In DNA, the CDR3 is TGTGCCAGCAGTGAGGGAGGGGTCACTGAAGCTTTCTTT.

The chain joins TRBV6-5 to TRBJ2-7; D not certain. The CDR3 contains 11 residues. Germline assignment: CDR1 MNHEY and CDR2 SVGAGI. V was shortened by 5 bases and J by 4 bases, with 6 bases between the two germline ends. The CDR3 nucleotides are TGTGCCAGCAGTGATGAATACGAGCAGTACTTC. Translation: CASSDEYEQYF.